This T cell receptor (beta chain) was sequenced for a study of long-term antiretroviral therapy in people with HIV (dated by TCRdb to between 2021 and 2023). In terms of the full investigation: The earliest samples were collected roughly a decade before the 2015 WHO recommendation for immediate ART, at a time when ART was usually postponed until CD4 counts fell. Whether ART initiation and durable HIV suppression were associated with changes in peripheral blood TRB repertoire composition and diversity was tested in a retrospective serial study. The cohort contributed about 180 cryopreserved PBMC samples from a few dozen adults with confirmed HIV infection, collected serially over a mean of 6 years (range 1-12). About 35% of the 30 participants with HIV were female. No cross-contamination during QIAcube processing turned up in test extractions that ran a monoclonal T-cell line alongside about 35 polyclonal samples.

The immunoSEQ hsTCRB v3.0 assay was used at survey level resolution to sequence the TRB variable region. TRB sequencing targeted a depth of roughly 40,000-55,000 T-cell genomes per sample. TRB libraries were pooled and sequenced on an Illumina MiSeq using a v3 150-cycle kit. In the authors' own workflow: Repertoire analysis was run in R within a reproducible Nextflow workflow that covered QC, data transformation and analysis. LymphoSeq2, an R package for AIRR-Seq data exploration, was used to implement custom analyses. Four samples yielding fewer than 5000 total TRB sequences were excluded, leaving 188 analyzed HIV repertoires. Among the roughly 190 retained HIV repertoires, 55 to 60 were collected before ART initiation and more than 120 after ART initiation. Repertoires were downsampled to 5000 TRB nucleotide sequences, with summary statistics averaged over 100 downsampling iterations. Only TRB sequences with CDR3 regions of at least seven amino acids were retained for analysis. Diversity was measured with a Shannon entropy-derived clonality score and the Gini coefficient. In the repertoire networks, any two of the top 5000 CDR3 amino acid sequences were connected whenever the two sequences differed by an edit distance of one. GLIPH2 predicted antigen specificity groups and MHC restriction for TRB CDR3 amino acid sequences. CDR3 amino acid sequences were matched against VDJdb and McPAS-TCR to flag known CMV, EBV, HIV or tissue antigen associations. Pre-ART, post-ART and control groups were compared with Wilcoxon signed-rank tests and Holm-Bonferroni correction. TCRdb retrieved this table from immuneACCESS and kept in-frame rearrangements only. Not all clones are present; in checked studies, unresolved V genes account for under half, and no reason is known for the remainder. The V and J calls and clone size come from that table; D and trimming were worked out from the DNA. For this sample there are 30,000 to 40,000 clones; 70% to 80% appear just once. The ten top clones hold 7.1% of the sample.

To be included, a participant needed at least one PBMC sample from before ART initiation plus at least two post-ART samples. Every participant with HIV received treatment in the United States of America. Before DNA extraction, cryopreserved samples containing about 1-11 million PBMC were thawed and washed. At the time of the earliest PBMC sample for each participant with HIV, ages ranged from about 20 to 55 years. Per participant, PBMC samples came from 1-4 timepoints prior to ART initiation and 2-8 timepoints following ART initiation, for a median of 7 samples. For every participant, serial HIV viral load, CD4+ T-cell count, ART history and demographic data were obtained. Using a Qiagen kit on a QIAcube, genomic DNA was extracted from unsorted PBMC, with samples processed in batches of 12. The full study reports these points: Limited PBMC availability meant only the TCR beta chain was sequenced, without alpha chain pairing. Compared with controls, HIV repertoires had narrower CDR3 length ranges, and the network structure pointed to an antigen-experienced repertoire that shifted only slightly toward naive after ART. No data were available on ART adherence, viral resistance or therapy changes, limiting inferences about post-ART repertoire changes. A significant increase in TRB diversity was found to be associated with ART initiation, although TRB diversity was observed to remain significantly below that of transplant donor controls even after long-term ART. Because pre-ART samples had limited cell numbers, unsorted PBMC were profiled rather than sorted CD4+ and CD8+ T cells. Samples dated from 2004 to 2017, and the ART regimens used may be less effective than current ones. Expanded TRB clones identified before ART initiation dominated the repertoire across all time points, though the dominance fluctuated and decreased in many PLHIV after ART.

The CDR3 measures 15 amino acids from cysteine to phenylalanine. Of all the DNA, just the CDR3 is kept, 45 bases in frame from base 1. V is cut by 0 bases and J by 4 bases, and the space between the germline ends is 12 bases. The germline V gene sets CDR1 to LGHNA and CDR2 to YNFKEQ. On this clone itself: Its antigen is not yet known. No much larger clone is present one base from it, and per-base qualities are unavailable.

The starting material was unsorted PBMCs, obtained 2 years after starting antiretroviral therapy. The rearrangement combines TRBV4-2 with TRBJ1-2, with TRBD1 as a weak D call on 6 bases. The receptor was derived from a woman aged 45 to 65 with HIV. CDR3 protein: CASSQEITGTYGYTF. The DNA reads TGTGCCAGCAGCCAAGAAATCACAGGGACCTATGGCTACACCTTC.